This record covers a single TCR beta chain. The antigen is undetermined. The data are from a study of cytomegalovirus exposure and HLA in healthy donors. Study-level points and caveats: Presence/absence analyses treated sequencing depth as roughly uniform across donors. In a later analysis, a missense DCLRE1C variant was linked to TCR beta V- and J-gene trimming.

The V gene's germline CDR1 is SGHRS and CDR2 YFSETQ. This CDR3 has 12 residues. Deletions cut 5 bases from V and 1 base from J, with 4 bases between. Amplification used 60 Vbeta primers and 13 Jbeta primers. Profiled with immunoSEQ multiplex PCR; TCRdb holds only in-frame clones, not every one. Among under 200,000 clones listed, more than 60% were seen once. Sequenced input: PBMCs. This TCR was recovered from a female donor in good health and CMV-seronegative. The chain has TRBV5-1 and TRBJ2-1, with D hard to call. CDR3 coding DNA: TGCGCCAGCAGATCTTCCTACAATGAGCAGTTCTTC. It codes for CASRSSYNEQFF.